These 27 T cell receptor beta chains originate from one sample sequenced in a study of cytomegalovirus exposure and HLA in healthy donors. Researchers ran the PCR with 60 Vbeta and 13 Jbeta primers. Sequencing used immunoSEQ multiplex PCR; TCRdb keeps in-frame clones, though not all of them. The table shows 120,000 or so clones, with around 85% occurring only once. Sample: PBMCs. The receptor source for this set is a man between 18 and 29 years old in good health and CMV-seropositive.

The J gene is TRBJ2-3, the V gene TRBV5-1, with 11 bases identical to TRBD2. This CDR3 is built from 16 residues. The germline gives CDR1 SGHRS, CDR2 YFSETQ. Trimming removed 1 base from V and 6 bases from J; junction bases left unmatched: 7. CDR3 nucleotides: TGCGCCAGCAGCTTGTCTAGCGGGGGGAGTGTGGATACGCAGTATTTT. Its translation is CASSLSSGGSVDTQYF.

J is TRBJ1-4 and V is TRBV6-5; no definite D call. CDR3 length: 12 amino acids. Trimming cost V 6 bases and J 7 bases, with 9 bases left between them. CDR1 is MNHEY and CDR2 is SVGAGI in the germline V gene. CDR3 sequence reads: CASRAGSEKLFF. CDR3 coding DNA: TGTGCCAGCAGAGCGGGATCTGAAAAACTGTTTTTT.

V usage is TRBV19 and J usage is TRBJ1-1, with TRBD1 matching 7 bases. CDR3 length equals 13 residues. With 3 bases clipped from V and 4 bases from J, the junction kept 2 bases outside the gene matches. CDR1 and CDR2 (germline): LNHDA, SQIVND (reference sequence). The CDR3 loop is CASSIQGGTEAFF. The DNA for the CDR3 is TGTGCCAGTAGTATTCAGGGGGGCACTGAAGCTTTCTTT.

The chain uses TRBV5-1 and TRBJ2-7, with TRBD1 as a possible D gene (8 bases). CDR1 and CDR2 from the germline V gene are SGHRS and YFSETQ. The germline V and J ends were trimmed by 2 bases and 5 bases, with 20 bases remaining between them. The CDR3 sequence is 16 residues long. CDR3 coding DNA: TGCGCCAGCAGCTTAGGACTAGGACAGGGCATCCACGAGCAGTACTTC. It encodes CASSLGLGQGIHEQYF.

The CDR3 region has the DNA TGCGCCAGCAGCCAAGACGGGACAGGGGCGCAGCCCCAGCATTTT. Protein sequence: CASSQDGTGAQPQHF. V is TRBV4-3 and J is TRBJ1-5, with TRBD1 matching 10 bases. Germline lookup yields CDR1 LGHNA and CDR2 YSLEER. J was trimmed by 7 bases and V by 0 bases; bases with no gene match: 3. The length of the CDR3 is 15 residues.

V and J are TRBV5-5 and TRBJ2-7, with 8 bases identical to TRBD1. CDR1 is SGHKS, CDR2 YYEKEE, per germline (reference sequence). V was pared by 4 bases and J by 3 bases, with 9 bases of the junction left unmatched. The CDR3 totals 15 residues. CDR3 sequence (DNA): TGTGCCAGCAGCCCCGGACAGGGAGGATTCTACGAGCAGTACTTC. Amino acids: CASSPGQGGFYEQYF.

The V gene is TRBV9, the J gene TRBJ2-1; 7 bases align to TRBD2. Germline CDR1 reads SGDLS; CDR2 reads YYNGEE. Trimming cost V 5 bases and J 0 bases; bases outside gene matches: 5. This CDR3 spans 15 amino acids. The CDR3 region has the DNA TGTGCCAGCAGTGGGGGGGGAGGCTCCTACAATGAGCAGTTCTTC. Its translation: CASSGGGGSYNEQFF.

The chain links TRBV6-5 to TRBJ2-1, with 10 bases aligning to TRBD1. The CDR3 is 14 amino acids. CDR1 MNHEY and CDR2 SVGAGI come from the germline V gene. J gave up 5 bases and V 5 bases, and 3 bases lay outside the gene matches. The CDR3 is CASSRDRGNNEQFF. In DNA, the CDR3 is TGTGCCAGCAGTCGGGACAGGGGCAACAATGAGCAGTTCTTC.

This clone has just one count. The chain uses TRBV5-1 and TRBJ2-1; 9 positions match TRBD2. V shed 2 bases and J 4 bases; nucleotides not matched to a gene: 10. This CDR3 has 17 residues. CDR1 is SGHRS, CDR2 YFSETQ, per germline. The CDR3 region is CASSFGTAGGIYNEQFF. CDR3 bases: TGCGCCAGCAGCTTCGGGACCGCGGGAGGGATTTACAATGAGCAGTTCTTC.

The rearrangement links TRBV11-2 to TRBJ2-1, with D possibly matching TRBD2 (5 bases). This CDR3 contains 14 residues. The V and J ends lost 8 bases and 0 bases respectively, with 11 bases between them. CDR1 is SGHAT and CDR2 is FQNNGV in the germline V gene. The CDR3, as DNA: TGTGCCAGCGGGAGCGGCAGCTCCTACAATGAGCAGTTCTTC. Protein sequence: CASGSGSSYNEQFF.

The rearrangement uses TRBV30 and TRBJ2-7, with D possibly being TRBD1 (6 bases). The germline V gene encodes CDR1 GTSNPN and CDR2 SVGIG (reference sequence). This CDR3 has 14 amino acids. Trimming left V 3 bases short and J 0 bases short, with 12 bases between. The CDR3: CAWSGQTSSYEQYF. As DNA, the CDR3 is TGTGCCTGGAGCGGACAGACCAGCTCCTACGAGCAGTACTTC.

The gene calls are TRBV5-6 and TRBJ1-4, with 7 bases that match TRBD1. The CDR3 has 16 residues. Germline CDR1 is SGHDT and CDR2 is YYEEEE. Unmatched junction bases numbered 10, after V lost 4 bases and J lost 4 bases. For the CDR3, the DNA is TGTGCCAGCAGCCTCCGCTCCGGGACAGTTAATGAAAAACTGTTTTTT. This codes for CASSLRSGTVNEKLFF. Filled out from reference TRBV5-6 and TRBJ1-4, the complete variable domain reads DAGVTQSPTHLIKTRGQQVTLRCSPKSGHDTVSWYQQALGQGPQFIFQYYEEEERQRGNFPDRFSGHQFPNYSSELNVNALLLGDSALYLCASSLRSGTVNEKLFFGSGTQLSVL.

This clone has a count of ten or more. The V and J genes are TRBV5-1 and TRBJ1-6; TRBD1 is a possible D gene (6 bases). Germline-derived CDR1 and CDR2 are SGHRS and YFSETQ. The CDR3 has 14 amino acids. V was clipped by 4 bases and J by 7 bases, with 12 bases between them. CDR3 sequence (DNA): TGCGCCAGCAGCCACGAACAGGGAAATTCACCCCTCCACTTT. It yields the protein CASSHEQGNSPLHF.

CDR3 protein: CASSVDREETQYF. The CDR3 coding sequence is TGTGCCAGCAGCGTAGATCGTGAAGAGACCCAGTACTTC. The chain couples TRBV9 to TRBJ2-5; no clear D gene. CDR3 length: 13 amino acids. Between the trimmed V and J ends, which lost 0 bases and 3 bases, there was a span of 6 bases. The V gene's germline CDR1 is SGDLS and CDR2 YYNGEE.

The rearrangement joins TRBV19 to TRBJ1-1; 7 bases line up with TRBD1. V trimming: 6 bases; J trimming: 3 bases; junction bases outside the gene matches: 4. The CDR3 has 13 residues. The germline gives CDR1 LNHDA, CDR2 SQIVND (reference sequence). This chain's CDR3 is CASRTGFYTEAFF. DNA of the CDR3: TGTGCCAGTAGGACAGGGTTCTACACTGAAGCTTTCTTT.

This CDR3 is CASSLGDRRETQYF. CDR3 nucleotides: TGTGCCAGCAGCTTAGGGGACAGGAGGGAGACCCAGTACTTC. The genes are TRBV11-3 and TRBJ2-5; 8 nucleotides align to TRBD1. The V gene end was trimmed by 1 base and the J gene end by 5 bases; junction bases not matched to a gene: 3. Germline values: CDR1 SGHNT, CDR2 YENEEA. This CDR3 is 14 amino acids long.

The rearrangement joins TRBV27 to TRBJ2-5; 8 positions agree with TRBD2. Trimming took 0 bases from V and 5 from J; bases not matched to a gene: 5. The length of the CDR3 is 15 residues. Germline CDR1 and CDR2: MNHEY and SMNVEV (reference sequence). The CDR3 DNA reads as TGTGCCAGCAGTTTATCGGCGGGGGGTTCCGAGACCCAGTACTTC. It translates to CASSLSAGGSETQYF.

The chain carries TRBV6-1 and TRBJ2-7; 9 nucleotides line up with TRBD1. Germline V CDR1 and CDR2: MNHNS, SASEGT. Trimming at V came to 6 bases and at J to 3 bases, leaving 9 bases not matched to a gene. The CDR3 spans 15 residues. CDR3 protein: CASSLRQGGYYEQYF. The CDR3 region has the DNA TGTGCCAGCAGCCTAAGACAGGGGGGTTACTACGAGCAGTACTTC.

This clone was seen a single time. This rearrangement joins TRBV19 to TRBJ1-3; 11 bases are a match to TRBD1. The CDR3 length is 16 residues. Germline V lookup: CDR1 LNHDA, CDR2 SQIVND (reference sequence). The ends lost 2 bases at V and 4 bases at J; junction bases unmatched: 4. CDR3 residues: CASSIPGQGVGNTIYF. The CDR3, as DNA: TGTGCCAGTAGTATACCGGGACAGGGGGTAGGAAACACCATATATTTT.

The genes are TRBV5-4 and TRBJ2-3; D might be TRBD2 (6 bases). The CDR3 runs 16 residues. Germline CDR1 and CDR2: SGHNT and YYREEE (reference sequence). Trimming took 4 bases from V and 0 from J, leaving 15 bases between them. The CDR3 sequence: CASSPDYGTSTDTQYF. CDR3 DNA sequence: TGTGCCAGCAGCCCAGACTATGGGACTAGCACAGATACGCAGTATTTT.

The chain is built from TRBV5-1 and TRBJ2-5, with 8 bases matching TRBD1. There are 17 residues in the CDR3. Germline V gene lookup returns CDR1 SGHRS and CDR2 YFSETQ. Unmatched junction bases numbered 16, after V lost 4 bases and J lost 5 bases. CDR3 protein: CASSISGQVVLGETQYF. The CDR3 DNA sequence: TGCGCCAGCAGCATTTCGGGACAGGTTGTTTTGGGGGAGACCCAGTACTTC.

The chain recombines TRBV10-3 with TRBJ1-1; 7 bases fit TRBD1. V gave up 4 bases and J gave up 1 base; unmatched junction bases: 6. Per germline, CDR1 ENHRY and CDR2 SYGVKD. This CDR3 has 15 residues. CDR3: CAISAEQGENTEAFF. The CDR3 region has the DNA TGTGCCATCAGTGCGGAGCAGGGGGAGAACACTGAAGCTTTCTTT.

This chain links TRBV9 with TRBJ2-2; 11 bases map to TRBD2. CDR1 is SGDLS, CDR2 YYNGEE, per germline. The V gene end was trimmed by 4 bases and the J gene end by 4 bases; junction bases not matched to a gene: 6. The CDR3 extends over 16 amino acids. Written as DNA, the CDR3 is TGTGCCAGCAGCCCTGAGACTAGCGGGACCACCGGGGAGCTGTTTTTT. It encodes CASSPETSGTTGELFF.

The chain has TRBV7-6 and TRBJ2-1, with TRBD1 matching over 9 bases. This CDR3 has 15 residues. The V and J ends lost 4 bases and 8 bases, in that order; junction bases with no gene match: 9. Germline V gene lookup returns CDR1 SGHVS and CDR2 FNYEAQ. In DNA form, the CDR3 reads TGTGCCAGCAGCTCATCCGGGACAGGGAAAGATGAGCAGTTCTTC. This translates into CASSSSGTGKDEQFF.

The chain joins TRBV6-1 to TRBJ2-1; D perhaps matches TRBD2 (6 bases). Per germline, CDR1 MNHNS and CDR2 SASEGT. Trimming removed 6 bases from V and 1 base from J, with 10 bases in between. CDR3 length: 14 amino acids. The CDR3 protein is CASSLGTSYNEQFF. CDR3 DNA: TGTGCCAGCAGCCTCGGGACTTCCTACAATGAGCAGTTCTTC.

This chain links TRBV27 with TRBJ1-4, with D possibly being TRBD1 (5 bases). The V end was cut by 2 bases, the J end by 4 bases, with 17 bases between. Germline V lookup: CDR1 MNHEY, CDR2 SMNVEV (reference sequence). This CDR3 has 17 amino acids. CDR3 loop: CASSLRAGRALNEKLFF. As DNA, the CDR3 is TGTGCCAGCAGTTTAAGGGCAGGGAGGGCCCTTAATGAAAAACTGTTTTTT.

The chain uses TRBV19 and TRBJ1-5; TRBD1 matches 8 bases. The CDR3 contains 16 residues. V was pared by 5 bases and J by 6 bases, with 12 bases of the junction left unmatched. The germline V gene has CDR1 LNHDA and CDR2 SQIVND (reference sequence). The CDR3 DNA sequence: TGTGCCAGTAGTTGGGTCGGCAGGGGGCTGGGTCAGCCCCAGCATTTT. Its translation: CASSWVGRGLGQPQHF.